This T cell receptor (beta chain) comes out of a study of blood T cell repertoires in COVID-19. Study background: Researchers got acute and convalescent COVID-19 samples from the United States, Italy and Spain.

The CDR3 contains 15 residues. Germline CDR1 SGDLS, CDR2 YYNGEE. Trimming stripped 3 bases from V and 0 bases from J, with 12 bases between. Source study methods: Amplification from reference gene primers served as the basis for estimated nucleated cell counts. Sequencing was performed with immunoSEQ multiplex PCR; in TCRdb, only in-frame clones are kept and a portion is missing. V and J calls and clone size follow that table, whereas D and trimming were derived from the DNA. The profile shows about 49,000 clones, approximately 95% of them singletons. The sample comprised peripheral blood. The source of this sequence is a man aged 60 to 75 with COVID-19, enrolled during active disease. The V and J genes are TRBV9 and TRBJ1-1; D is possibly TRBD1 (5 bases). CDR3 in amino acids: CASSGSSGVNTEAFF. The CDR3 region has the DNA TGTGCCAGCAGCGGAAGTTCGGGGGTGAACACTGAAGCTTTCTTT.